The TCR beta chain under discussion was sequenced for a study of T-cell memory formation after mild COVID-19. Study-wide results and limits: Day 15 to 85 contracting clones showed balanced CD4/CD8; later expanders leaned CD4+.

TCRdb re-derived calls from the 5' RACE reads in MiXCR, one entry per CDR3 protein. The data contain nearly 350,000 distinct CDR3 sequences, under 15% of them seen just once; the ten biggest clones take up 20% to 25%. V was shortened by 0 bases and J by 7 bases, with 12 bases between the two germline ends. CDR3 size: 15 residues. The germline CDR1 and CDR2 sequences are SGHNT and YENEEA. A word on this clonotype: Its matching antigen is unknown.

The sequence derives from a man younger than 30 who had mild COVID-19 (a few samples of this study predate the infection). Cell type and time point are not known. The material sequenced was PBMCs or a T cell subset sorted from them (not recorded which). This sequence joins TRBV11-3 and TRBJ2-2; D is undetermined. This CDR3 is CASSLDSFDNGELFF. CDR3 DNA: TGTGCCAGCAGCTTAGATAGTTTCGATAACGGGGAGCTGTTTTTT. Together with reference TRBV11-3 and TRBJ2-2, the CDR3 gives the full variable domain: EAGVVQSPRYKIIEKKQPVAFWCNPISGHNTLYWYLQNLGQGPELLIRYENEEAVDDSQLPKDRFSAERLKGVDSTLKIQPAELGDSAVYLCASSLDSFDNGELFFGEGSRLTVL.